This T cell receptor (beta chain) was identified in a study of read filtering for tumor transcriptome and immune sequencing. Across the whole study: Revised staging placed eight or nine patients in R-ISS I, 15 to 20 in II, 6 or 7 in III. TCR-mapped reads were about 4.05 to 10.27 million with IR-seq versus roughly 80 to 1,300 with RNA-seq.

Overall study findings and caveats: About four fifths of IR-seq clonotypes had a single read, yet these held 3% to 4% of reads.

This clonotype was seen a handful of times. The antigen remains unidentified. Trimming cost V 3 bases and J 4 bases, with 10 bases left between them. The germline gives CDR1 DFQATT, CDR2 SNEGSKA (reference sequence). This CDR3 contains 12 residues. The library was built from roughly 400 ng RNA with molecular barcoded adaptors for alpha/delta and beta/gamma chains. A single record per CDR3 protein comes from TCRdb applying MiXCR to the reads. The sample includes about 40,000 distinct CDR3 sequences, 12% to 15% of them seen just once. The receptor was isolated from a donor at least 40 years old with multiple myeloma. Sequences were obtained from a population of CD138-negative cells sorted from bone marrow. The chain combines TRBV20-1 with TRBJ2-7, with no clear D. CDR3 amino acids: CSARVPPYEQYF. CDR3 DNA: TGCAGTGCTAGGGTGCCACCTTACGAGCAGTACTTC.